These 10 T cell receptor beta chains came from one sample sequenced in a study of cytomegalovirus exposure and HLA in healthy donors. Primers included in the PCR were 60 Vbeta and 13 Jbeta primers. Generated by immunoSEQ multiplex PCR, the TCRdb table keeps only in-frame clones and is missing some. Here the sample spans 130,000 or so clones, 84% being singletons. Sequenced sample: PBMCs. The origin of the receptors is a woman aged 18-35 years in good health and CMV-seropositive.

The chain couples TRBV5-6 to TRBJ2-5; 7 nucleotides align to TRBD1. The CDR3 totals 16 residues. Germline values: CDR1 SGHDT, CDR2 YYEEEE. The V segment lost 2 bases and the J segment 0 bases; nucleotides outside the gene matches: 7. This chain's CDR3 is CASSFRQGEYQETQYF. CDR3 in DNA: TGTGCCAGCAGCTTCCGACAGGGAGAGTACCAAGAGACCCAGTACTTC.

The chain uses TRBV9 and TRBJ1-6; D is possibly TRBD1 (5 bases). V was shortened by 4 bases and J by 7 bases, with 15 bases between the two germline ends. Germline CDR1 SGDLS, CDR2 YYNGEE. The CDR3 extends over 15 amino acids. As DNA, the CDR3 is TGTGCCAGCAGCTCCACCGGACAAATGAATTCACCCCTCCACTTT. Translated, it gives CASSSTGQMNSPLHF.

Only one count was recorded for this clone. The V gene is TRBV5-3, the J gene TRBJ1-2, with 7 bases identical to TRBD1. TRBV5-3 belongs to the ORF category, with a function that is uncertain. CDR3 length equals 16 residues. J was trimmed by 6 bases and V by 1 base; bases with no gene match: 12. The CDR3 DNA reads TGTGCCAGAAGCTTGAGACAGGGAGGTAGTCGGCATGGCTACACCTTC. This codes for CARSLRQGGSRHGYTF.

The chain has TRBV25-1 and TRBJ2-1; 12 bases agree with TRBD2. From germline, CDR1 is MGHDK and CDR2 SYGVNS. The V segment lost 8 bases and the J segment 4 bases; nucleotides outside the gene matches: 9. The CDR3 length is 16 residues. This CDR3 reads CASGVTSGGQYNEQFF. CDR3 DNA sequence: TGTGCCAGCGGAGTCACTAGCGGGGGGCAATACAATGAGCAGTTCTTC.

The V gene is TRBV27, the J gene TRBJ2-5; 12 bases are shared with TRBD2. The CDR3 totals 15 residues. Trimming removed 5 bases from V and 5 bases from J; junction bases left unmatched: 6. Germline CDR1 and CDR2: MNHEY and SMNVEV (reference sequence). The DNA of the CDR3 is TGTGCCAGCAGTCCCTCCGGGACTAGCGGGGAGACCCAGTACTTC. Its protein is CASSPSGTSGETQYF.

This clone was observed a single time. V gene TRBV11-2 combines with J gene TRBJ2-7; 11 bases agree with TRBD1. V lost 3 bases, J lost 7 bases, and 5 bases stayed unmatched. Per the germline V gene, CDR1 is SGHAT and CDR2 is FQNNGV. The CDR3 sequence is 14 residues long. CDR3 bases: TGTGCCAGCAGCTTGGGGACAGGGGGGCTGGAGCAGTACTTC. It encodes CASSLGTGGLEQYF.

The chain employs TRBV9 and TRBJ2-7; 14 positions match TRBD2. CDR3 size: 16 residues. V trimming: 3 bases; J trimming: 1 base; junction bases outside the gene matches: 3. Per the germline V gene, CDR1 is SGDLS and CDR2 is YYNGEE. The CDR3 spells CASSGGLAGGSYEQYF. In DNA form, the CDR3 reads TGTGCCAGCAGCGGAGGACTAGCGGGGGGATCCTACGAGCAGTACTTC.

The chain joins TRBV7-9 to TRBJ1-1, with 9 bases fitting TRBD1. V gave up 5 bases and J gave up 0 bases; unmatched junction bases: 7. CDR1 is SEHNR, CDR2 FQNEAQ, per germline (reference sequence). The CDR3 consists of 16 residues. In nucleotides, the CDR3 is TGTGCCAGCAGCCGGGACAGGGCCCCTTTGAACACTGAAGCTTTCTTT. Translating it yields CASSRDRAPLNTEAFF.

This rearrangement joins TRBV10-1 to TRBJ1-1, with TRBD1 as a possible D gene (6 bases). Deletions cut 5 bases from V and 4 bases from J, with 14 bases between. The CDR3 loop spans 14 amino acids. CDR1 WNHNN and CDR2 SYGVQD come from the germline V gene (reference sequence). CDR3 DNA: TGCGCCAGCAGTAGAGGACAGAAAGGCACTGAAGCTTTCTTT. Amino acid sequence: CASSRGQKGTEAFF.

The CDR3 sequence: CASSPRQASYEQYF. The CDR3 nucleotides read TGTGCCAGCTCACCAAGACAGGCCTCCTACGAGCAGTACTTC. The V call is TRBV18, the J call TRBJ2-7, with D maybe TRBD1 (6 bases). Trimming removed 2 bases at V and 0 bases at J, with 8 bases between. In germline, CDR1 is KGHSH, CDR2 LQKENI. The CDR3 spans 14 residues.